This is a list of T cell receptor beta chains from one sample in a study of persistence of HIV-infected CD4 T cells. Profiling relied on immunoSEQ multiplex PCR, and the TCRdb table lists in-frame clones only, not all of them. The data hold more than 45,000 clones, with around 75% observed a single time. No cognate antigen is known for these TCRs. Specimen: CD4+ T cells sorted from PBMCs after roughly 17-hour stimulation, collected from a patient who received antiretroviral therapy. Source of these receptors: an adult man with HIV who was CMV-seropositive. Both conserved end residues are part of each CDR3. The D gene is left open where the match is weak. Clone size is given for some rows only: seen once, a few or many times, or a class if the clone is expanded.

v_call: TRBV5-1
clone_size: NA
j_call: TRBJ1-1
d_call: NA
cdr3_nt: TGCGCCAGCAGCTTGTACGTGGGTGGCGACACTGAAGCTTTCTTT
cdr3_aa: CASSLYVGGDTEAFF

v_call: TRBV6-5
clone_size: NA
j_call: TRBJ1-2
d_call: NA
cdr3_nt: TGTGCCAGCAAAGGGACCATCTATGGCTACACCTTC
cdr3_aa: CASKGTIYGYTF

v_call: TRBV11-3
clone_size: NA
j_call: TRBJ2-1
d_call: NA
cdr3_nt: TGTGCCAGCGGGAGGGGGGGTAGCATCCAGGAGCAGTTCTTC
cdr3_aa: CASGRGGSIQEQFF

v_call: TRBV28
clone_size: NA
j_call: TRBJ1-2
d_call: NA
cdr3_nt: TGTGCCAGCAGTCTCGGAGGTAACTATGGCTACACCTTC
cdr3_aa: CASSLGGNYGYTF

v_call: TRBV28
clone_size: NA
j_call: TRBJ1-2
d_call: NA
cdr3_nt: TGTGCCAGCGGCGAACAGGGCCCCTATGGCTACACCTTC
cdr3_aa: CASGEQGPYGYTF

v_call: TRBV30
clone_size: NA
j_call: TRBJ1-1
d_call: NA
cdr3_nt: TGTGCCTGGAGTGTACGGGGCACTGAAGCTTTCTTT
cdr3_aa: CAWSVRGTEAFF

v_call: TRBV5-5
clone_size: NA
j_call: TRBJ1-1
d_call: NA
cdr3_nt: TGTGCCAGCAGCTTACAGCCGAACACTGAAGCTTTCTTT
cdr3_aa: CASSLQPNTEAFF

v_call: TRBV18
clone_size: NA
j_call: TRBJ2-7
d_call: NA
cdr3_nt: TGTGCCAGCTCACCACCCGTGCAGGCCCACGAGCAGTACTTC
cdr3_aa: CASSPPVQAHEQYF

v_call: TRBV27
clone_size: few
j_call: TRBJ2-5
d_call: TRBD2
cdr3_nt: TGTGCCAGCGCCGGGGGGGCTAGGTTTCGAGAGACCCAGTACTTC
cdr3_aa: CASAGGARFRETQYF

v_call: TRBV5-1
clone_size: NA
j_call: TRBJ1-6
d_call: TRBD1
cdr3_nt: TGCGCCAGCAGCTTGGAGGGGACAGGCTCACCCCTCCACTTT
cdr3_aa: CASSLEGTGSPLHF

v_call: TRBV19
clone_size: few
j_call: TRBJ1-2
d_call: NA
cdr3_nt: TGTGCCAGTAGTATTAAAGGACTGAGTAACTATGGCTACACCTTC
cdr3_aa: CASSIKGLSNYGYTF

v_call: TRBV5-1
clone_size: NA
j_call: TRBJ2-6
d_call: NA
cdr3_nt: TGCGCCAGCAGCTTTGCGAGCTCTGGGGCCAACGTCCTGACTTTC
cdr3_aa: CASSFASSGANVLTF

v_call: TRBV6-4
clone_size: NA
j_call: TRBJ2-2
d_call: NA
cdr3_nt: TGTGCCAGCAGTGACCGGCTATCCACCGGGGAGCTGTTTTTT
cdr3_aa: CASSDRLSTGELFF

v_call: TRBV4-1
clone_size: once
j_call: TRBJ2-1
d_call: NA
cdr3_nt: TGCGCCAGCAGCCAACAGGGTCGTCAGTTCTTC
cdr3_aa: CASSQQGRQFF

v_call: TRBV14
clone_size: NA
j_call: TRBJ1-6
d_call: NA
cdr3_nt: TGTGCCAGCAGCCGCGGAGGGTCCTATAATTCACCCCTCCACTTT
cdr3_aa: CASSRGGSYNSPLHF

v_call: TRBV18
clone_size: NA
j_call: TRBJ2-7
d_call: NA
cdr3_nt: TGTGCCAGCTCACTGGCCGGGACCTATGTCGAGCAGTACTTC
cdr3_aa: CASSLAGTYVEQYF

v_call: TRBV29-1
clone_size: NA
j_call: TRBJ1-2
d_call: TRBD1
cdr3_nt: TGCAGCGCCGGGGGACAGGCGGGTTACGGCTACACCTTC
cdr3_aa: CSAGGQAGYGYTF

v_call: TRBV10-1
clone_size: NA
j_call: TRBJ1-6
d_call: NA
cdr3_nt: TGCGCCAGCAGTGCATCGGCCACCCGATCACCCCTCCACTTT
cdr3_aa: CASSASATRSPLHF

v_call: TRBV19
clone_size: NA
j_call: TRBJ1-2
d_call: NA
cdr3_nt: TGTGCCAGTAGTATAGATTTAAACAGGCGCTACACCTTC
cdr3_aa: CASSIDLNRRYTF

v_call: TRBV30
clone_size: NA
j_call: TRBJ2-7
d_call: TRBD2
cdr3_nt: TGTGCCTGGAGGCCACTACCGGGACTAGGGCTCTACGAGCAGTACTTC
cdr3_aa: CAWRPLPGLGLYEQYF

v_call: TRBV4-1
clone_size: NA
j_call: TRBJ2-3
d_call: TRBD2
cdr3_nt: TGCGCCAGCAGCCCTCTAAGCGGGAGGGCCCGAGATACGCAGTATTTT
cdr3_aa: CASSPLSGRARDTQYF

v_call: TRBV3-1/TRBV3-2
clone_size: NA
j_call: TRBJ1-1
d_call: TRBD1
cdr3_nt: TGTGCCAGCAGCCAGTTCGACAGGGGGATTGTCACTGAAGCTTTCTTT
cdr3_aa: CASSQFDRGIVTEAFF

v_call: TRBV18
clone_size: once
j_call: TRBJ2-7
d_call: TRBD1
cdr3_nt: TGTGCCAGCTCAAGACCACCAGGGACAGGGGGCCTGAGCTGGCTCGAGCAGTACTTC
cdr3_aa: CASSRPPGTGGLSWLEQYF

v_call: TRBV28
clone_size: few
j_call: TRBJ1-6
d_call: NA
cdr3_nt: TGTGCCAGCAGTTATACCTCTGGGGGTAATTCACCCCTCCACTTT
cdr3_aa: CASSYTSGGNSPLHF

v_call: TRBV5-4
clone_size: few
j_call: TRBJ2-7
d_call: NA
cdr3_nt: TGTGCCAGCAGCTCAGTAGGATACGAGCAGTACTTC
cdr3_aa: CASSSVGYEQYF

v_call: TRBV6-2/TRBV6-3
clone_size: NA
j_call: TRBJ2-1
d_call: TRBD2
cdr3_nt: TGTGCCAGCAGTACGCTTCGGACTAGCGGGAGGGGTTACAATGAGCAGTTCTTC
cdr3_aa: CASSTLRTSGRGYNEQFF

v_call: TRBV11-2
clone_size: NA
j_call: TRBJ1-6
d_call: TRBD1
cdr3_nt: TGTGCCAGCAGCCTCGGTTACAGGGGGTATAATTCACCCCTCCACTTT
cdr3_aa: CASSLGYRGYNSPLHF

v_call: TRBV14
clone_size: NA
j_call: TRBJ1-3
d_call: TRBD1
cdr3_nt: TGTGCCAGCAGCCGTTATGACAGGGGGTCTGGAAACACCATATATTTT
cdr3_aa: CASSRYDRGSGNTIYF

v_call: TRBV6-6
clone_size: NA
j_call: TRBJ2-4
d_call: TRBD1
cdr3_nt: TGTGCCAGCAGACCACAGGGGGAAAGAAACATTCAGTACTTC
cdr3_aa: CASRPQGERNIQYF

v_call: TRBV7-2
clone_size: few
j_call: TRBJ1-1
d_call: NA
cdr3_nt: TGTGCCAGCAGGCCTAGATCGGGGGGCAACACTGAAGCTTTCTTT
cdr3_aa: CASRPRSGGNTEAFF

v_call: TRBV12-3/TRBV12-4
clone_size: medium-sized
j_call: TRBJ1-2
d_call: NA
cdr3_nt: TGTGCCAGCAGTCCAGGGGATGGCTACACCTTC
cdr3_aa: CASSPGDGYTF

v_call: TRBV29-1
clone_size: NA
j_call: TRBJ1-1
d_call: NA
cdr3_nt: TGCAGCGTTGAACTTTACGGGGGGCTTACAGCTTTCTTT
cdr3_aa: CSVELYGGLTAFF

v_call: TRBV4-1
clone_size: medium-sized
j_call: TRBJ2-2
d_call: TRBD2
cdr3_nt: TGCGCCAGCAGCCAAGAGGGAGGGGCCGGGACCGGGGAGCTGTTTTTT
cdr3_aa: CASSQEGGAGTGELFF

v_call: TRBV30
clone_size: few
j_call: TRBJ1-1
d_call: NA
cdr3_nt: TGTGCCTGGAACCGGGGTTGGTACACTGAAGCTTTCTTT
cdr3_aa: CAWNRGWYTEAFF

v_call: TRBV2
clone_size: NA
j_call: TRBJ2-7
d_call: NA
cdr3_nt: TGTGCCAGCAGTAAGGCCTACGAGCAGTACTTC
cdr3_aa: CASSKAYEQYF

v_call: TRBV5-6
clone_size: NA
j_call: TRBJ1-2
d_call: NA
cdr3_nt: TGTGCCAGCAGCTTGACCCTAAACTATGGCTACACCTTC
cdr3_aa: CASSLTLNYGYTF

v_call: TRBV7-2
clone_size: medium-sized
j_call: TRBJ2-7
d_call: NA
cdr3_nt: TGTGCCAGCAGCTTCCACGCGGGAAGCACCTACGAGCAGTACTTC
cdr3_aa: CASSFHAGSTYEQYF